Following are 16 T cell receptor beta chains from one sample sequenced in a study of a mutant IDH1 vaccine in newly diagnosed glioma. The antigens these receptors bind are not known. Time point defined: week 11, during vaccination. Every vaccination contained 300 ug of the mutant IDH1 20-mer peptide and was paired with topical imiquimod. This table comes from immunoSEQ multiplex PCR, and its TCRdb copy is limited to in-frame clones, with some not included. The data contain 120,000 or so clones, about four fifths of them seen just once; the ten biggest clones take up 4.5% to 6%. Source: PBMCs, taken from a glioma patient whose treatment included an IDH1 peptide vaccine. The receptors here all came from a middle-aged man with glioma.

This sequence joins TRBV5-6 and TRBJ2-7, with no clear D. Germline lookup yields CDR1 SGHDT and CDR2 YYEEEE. V dropped 2 bases and J dropped 6 bases, with 12 bases sitting between them. The CDR3 spans 13 residues. This CDR3 is CASSLGFWGEQYF. The CDR3 region has the DNA TGTGCCAGCAGCTTAGGGTTCTGGGGCGAGCAGTACTTC.

J is TRBJ2-1 and V is TRBV18; 11 positions agree with TRBD2. This CDR3 is built from 15 residues. Per the germline V gene, CDR1 is KGHSH and CDR2 is LQKENI. J lost 4 bases, V lost 5 bases, and 4 bases had no gene match. The CDR3 spells CASSAGTSGYNEQFF. For the CDR3, the DNA is TGTGCCAGCTCAGCCGGGACTAGCGGATACAATGAGCAGTTCTTC.

V and J are TRBV6-5 and TRBJ1-6; TRBD1 agrees at 7 bases. This CDR3 is 13 amino acids long. Germline lookup yields CDR1 MNHEY and CDR2 SVGAGI. V trimming: 4 bases; J trimming: 9 bases; junction bases outside the gene matches: 3. The CDR3 reads CASSWQGGSPLHF. Written as DNA, the CDR3 is TGTGCCAGCAGTTGGCAGGGGGGTTCACCCCTCCACTTT.

The chain couples TRBV11-3 to TRBJ2-5; TRBD2 matches at 11 bases. CDR3 length: 14 residues. V gave up 5 bases and J gave up 5 bases; unmatched junction bases: 4. Germline V CDR1 and CDR2: SGHNT, YENEEA. Here the CDR3 DNA reads TGTGCCAGCAGCGGTAGCGGGAGGGGCGAGACCCAGTACTTC. Translated: CASSGSGRGETQYF. Drawing the rest from reference TRBV11-3 and TRBJ2-5, the complete variable domain is EAGVVQSPRYKIIEKKQPVAFWCNPISGHNTLYWYLQNLGQGPELLIRYENEEAVDDSQLPKDRFSAERLKGVDSTLKIQPAELGDSAVYLCASSGSGRGETQYFGPGTRLLVL.

The chain recombines TRBV30 with TRBJ1-1, with 8 bases that match TRBD1. Germline CDR1 is GTSNPN and CDR2 is SVGIG (reference sequence). The CDR3 totals 14 residues. With 3 bases clipped from V and 6 bases from J, the junction kept 9 bases outside the gene matches. Here the CDR3 DNA reads TGTGCCTGGAGCGAAACAGGGGGATTTTCTGAAGCTTTCTTT. As protein: CAWSETGGFSEAFF. The full variable domain, completed using reference TRBV30 and TRBJ1-1, is SQTIHQWPATLVQPVGSPLSLECTVEGTSNPNLYWYRQAAGRGLQLLFYSVGIGQISSEVPQNLSASRPQDRQFILSSKKLLLSDSGFYLCAWSETGGFSEAFFGQGTRLTVV.

The chain is built from TRBV11-3 and TRBJ2-7, with 7 positions matching TRBD1. Germline CDR1 reads SGHNT; CDR2 reads YENEEA. The CDR3 covers 14 residues. V lost 5 bases and J lost 0; bases outside the gene matches: 4. CDR3 sequence: CASSQTGSSYEQYF. CDR3 coding DNA: TGTGCCAGCAGCCAGACAGGGAGCTCCTACGAGCAGTACTTC.

The gene calls are TRBV19 and TRBJ1-4, with a weak D call TRBD1 (6 bases). Germline values: CDR1 LNHDA, CDR2 SQIVND (reference sequence). The ends were cut back, 2 bases at V and 2 bases at J, with 12 bases in the middle. This CDR3 region has 16 residues. The CDR3 here is CASSIPRGPTNEKLFF. The CDR3 DNA is TGTGCCAGTAGTATACCACGGGGGCCCACTAATGAAAAACTGTTTTTT.

The V call is TRBV28, the J call TRBJ2-2; 8 nucleotides agree with TRBD2. This CDR3 comprises 15 residues. V shed 3 bases and J 4 bases; nucleotides not matched to a gene: 4. Germline V CDR1 and CDR2: MDHEN, SYDVKM. CDR3 in DNA: TGTGCCAGCAGTTTCTGGGCGGGAGGCACCGGGGAGCTGTTTTTT. It translates to CASSFWAGGTGELFF.

The chain employs TRBV27 and TRBJ1-2; TRBD1 matches 7 bases. CDR1 MNHEY and CDR2 SMNVEV come from the germline V gene (reference sequence). Germline trimming cut 3 bases from V and 7 bases from J; bases unmatched to any gene: 11. CDR3 length: 15 amino acids. CDR3 in DNA: TGTGCCAGCAGTTTCCTTAGTACAGGGGAAGGTGGCTACACCTTC. Its translation: CASSFLSTGEGGYTF.

This chain joins TRBV6-6 and TRBJ1-5; 11 bases align to TRBD1. The CDR3 has 15 amino acids. V shed 6 bases, J shed 7 bases, and the junction held 8 bases outside the gene matches. CDR1 and CDR2 (germline): MNHNY, SVGAGI (reference sequence). This CDR3 reads CASSSGQGAKQPQHF. The DNA of the CDR3 is TGTGCCAGCAGCTCCGGACAGGGGGCAAAGCAGCCCCAGCATTTT.

V gene TRBV10-3 combines with J gene TRBJ2-7; 11 nucleotides agree with TRBD2. V shed 0 bases and J 6 bases; nucleotides not matched to a gene: 4. This CDR3 has 15 amino acids. Germline CDR1 and CDR2: ENHRY and SYGVKD. Here the CDR3 reads CAISESSGRAREQYF. The CDR3 bases are TGTGCCATCAGTGAGTCTAGCGGGAGGGCCCGCGAGCAGTACTTC.

The rearrangement links TRBV7-2 to TRBJ2-5; 9 bases are a match to TRBD2. Germline CDR1 reads SGHTA; CDR2 reads FQGNSA. This CDR3 has 14 residues. The J segment lost 4 bases and the V segment lost 3 bases, leaving 3 bases of the junction unmatched. The CDR3 DNA is TGTGCCAGCAGCTTCGGCGGGAGGGTAGAGACCCAGTACTTC. Translated: CASSFGGRVETQYF.

V usage is TRBV19 and J usage is TRBJ1-1; TRBD1 is a possible D gene (5 bases). The germline V gene has CDR1 LNHDA and CDR2 SQIVND (reference sequence). V was pared by 5 bases and J by 9 bases, with 10 bases between. CDR3 length: 11 residues. CDR3 sequence: CASSRDSQAFF. CDR3 nucleotide sequence: TGTGCCAGTAGTCGCGACAGCCAAGCTTTCTTT.

This chain links TRBV5-4 with TRBJ2-1; TRBD2 aligns across 10 bases. This CDR3 comprises 15 residues. The V gene's germline CDR1 is SGHNT and CDR2 YYREEE (reference sequence). V trimming: 3 bases; J trimming: 3 bases; junction bases outside the gene matches: 3. This chain's CDR3 is CASSSVAGGYNEQFF. CDR3 bases: TGTGCCAGCAGCTCCGTAGCGGGGGGCTACAATGAGCAGTTCTTC.

The chain joins TRBV28 to TRBJ1-5, with a possible D match to TRBD1 (5 bases). This CDR3 comprises 16 residues. CDR1 is MDHEN and CDR2 is SYDVKM in the germline V gene. Trimming removed 10 bases from V and 2 bases from J, with 21 bases in between. CDR3 residues: CATRDLQFLGNQPQHF. CDR3 nucleotides: TGTGCCACCCGGGACTTACAATTCTTGGGCAATCAGCCCCAGCATTTT.

The chain uses TRBV30 and TRBJ1-5; D call uncertain. The CDR3 runs 13 residues. Looked up from germline, CDR1 is GTSNPN and CDR2 is SVGIG (reference sequence). Trimming shortened V by 0 bases and J by 4 bases, and 7 bases separated the two germline ends. The CDR3 region is CAWSVGLNQPQHF. The CDR3 DNA is TGTGCCTGGAGTGTAGGGTTGAATCAGCCCCAGCATTTT. Full variable domain (missing parts from reference TRBV30 and TRBJ1-5): SQTIHQWPATLVQPVGSPLSLECTVEGTSNPNLYWYRQAAGRGLQLLFYSVGIGQISSEVPQNLSASRPQDRQFILSSKKLLLSDSGFYLCAWSVGLNQPQHFGDGTRLSIL.